The 3 T cell receptor beta chains reported below all come from one sample, sequenced in a study of early T cells in non-severe SARS-CoV-2 infection. MiXCR was run by TCRdb on the 5' RACE reads, yielding one entry per CDR3 protein. The profile covers approximately 66,000 distinct CDR3 sequences, with around 14% appearing a single time and 4% to 6% taken by the ten largest. Input material: whole blood. The receptors come from an adult who was a healthcare worker with PCR-confirmed SARS-CoV-2 infection or an uninfected control (not recorded which).

The chain recombines TRBV5-1 with TRBJ2-2, with D maybe TRBD2 (5 bases). V was cut by 7 bases and J by 5 bases, with 15 bases left in between. The CDR3 consists of 14 residues. CDR1 and CDR2 from the germline V gene are SGHRS and YFSETQ. CDR3 sequence (DNA): TGCGCCAGCGCCCGACTACCGCTTACCGGGGAGCTGTTTTTT. Its translation is CASARLPLTGELFF.

This clonotype has just one count. This rearrangement joins TRBV5-1 to TRBJ1-2; D is unresolved. The CDR3 sequence is 13 residues long. Germline V gene data show CDR1 as SGHRS and CDR2 as YFSETQ. Trimming took 2 bases from V and 4 from J, leaving 9 bases between them. The CDR3 DNA sequence: TGCGCCAGCAGCTTAGGACCGGGCTATGGCTACACCTTC. Translating gives CASSLGPGYGYTF.

This chain uses TRBV28 with TRBJ2-7; 11 bases agree with TRBD1. J lost 2 bases, V lost 6 bases, and 3 bases had no gene match. Germline CDR1 MDHEN, CDR2 SYDVKM. CDR3 length equals 14 residues. The CDR3 loop reads CASRGQGAAYEQYF. In DNA, the CDR3 is TGTGCCAGCAGAGGACAGGGGGCGGCCTACGAGCAGTACTTC.